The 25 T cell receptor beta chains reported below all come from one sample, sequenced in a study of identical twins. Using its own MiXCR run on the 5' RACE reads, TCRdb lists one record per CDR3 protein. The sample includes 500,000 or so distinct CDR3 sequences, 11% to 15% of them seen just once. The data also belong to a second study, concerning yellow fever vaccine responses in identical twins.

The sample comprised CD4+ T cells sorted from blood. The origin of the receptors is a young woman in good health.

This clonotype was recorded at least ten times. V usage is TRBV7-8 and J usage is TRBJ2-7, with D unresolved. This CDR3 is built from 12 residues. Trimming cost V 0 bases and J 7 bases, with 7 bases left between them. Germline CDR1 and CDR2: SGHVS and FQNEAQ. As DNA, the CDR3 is TGTGCCAGCAGCTTAGCTGGGGTAGAGCAGTACTTC. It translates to CASSLAGVEQYF.

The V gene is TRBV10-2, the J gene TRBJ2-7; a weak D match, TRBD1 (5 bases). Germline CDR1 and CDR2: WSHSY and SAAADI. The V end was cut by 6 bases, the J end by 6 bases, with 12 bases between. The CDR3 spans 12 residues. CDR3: CASRPQGPEQYF. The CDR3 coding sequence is TGCGCCAGCAGACCCCAGGGTCCCGAGCAGTACTTC.

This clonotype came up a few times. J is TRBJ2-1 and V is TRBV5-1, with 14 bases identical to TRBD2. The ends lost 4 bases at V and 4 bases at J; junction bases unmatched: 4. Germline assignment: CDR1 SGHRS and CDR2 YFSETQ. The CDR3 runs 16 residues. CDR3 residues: CASSDGTSGRYNEQFF. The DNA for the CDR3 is TGCGCCAGCAGCGACGGGACTAGCGGGAGATACAATGAGCAGTTCTTC.

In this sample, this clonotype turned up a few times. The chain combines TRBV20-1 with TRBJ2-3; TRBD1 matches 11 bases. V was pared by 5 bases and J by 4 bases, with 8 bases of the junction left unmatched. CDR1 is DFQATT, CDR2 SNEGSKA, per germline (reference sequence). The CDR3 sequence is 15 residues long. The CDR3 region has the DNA TGCAGTGCTGATTACCGGGACAGGGGGTCAGATACGCAGTATTTT. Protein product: CSADYRDRGSDTQYF.

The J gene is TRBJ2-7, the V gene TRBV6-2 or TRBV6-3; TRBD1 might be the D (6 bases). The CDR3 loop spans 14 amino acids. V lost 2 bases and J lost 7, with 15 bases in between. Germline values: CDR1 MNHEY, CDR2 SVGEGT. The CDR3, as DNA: TGTGCCAGCAGTTACGGGACACTACTCGGTGAGCAGTACTTC. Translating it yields CASSYGTLLGEQYF.

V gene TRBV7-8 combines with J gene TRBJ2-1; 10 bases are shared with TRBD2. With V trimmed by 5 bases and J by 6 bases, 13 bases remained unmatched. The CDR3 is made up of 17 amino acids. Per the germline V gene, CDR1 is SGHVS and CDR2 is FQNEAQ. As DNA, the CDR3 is TGTGCCAGCAGCCTCAAGCAGGGGCTAGCGGGGGTCAATGAGCAGTTCTTC. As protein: CASSLKQGLAGVNEQFF. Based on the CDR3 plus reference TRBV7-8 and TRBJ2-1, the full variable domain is GAGVSQSPRYKVAKRGQDVALRCDPISGHVSLFWYQQALGQGPEFLTYFQNEAQLDKSGLPSDRFFAERPEGSVSTLKIQRTQQEDSAVYLCASSLKQGLAGVNEQFFGPGTRLTVL.

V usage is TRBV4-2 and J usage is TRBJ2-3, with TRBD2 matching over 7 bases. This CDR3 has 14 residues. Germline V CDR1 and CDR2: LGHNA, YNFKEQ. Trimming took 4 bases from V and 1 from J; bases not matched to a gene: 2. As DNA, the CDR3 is TGTGCCAGCAGCCGGGACTACCGCACAGATACGCAGTATTTT. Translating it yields CASSRDYRTDTQYF.

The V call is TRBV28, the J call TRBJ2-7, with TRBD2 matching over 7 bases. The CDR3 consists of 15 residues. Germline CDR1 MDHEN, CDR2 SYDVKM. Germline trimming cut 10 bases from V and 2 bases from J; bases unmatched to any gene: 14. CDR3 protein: CATYSMREQTYEQYF. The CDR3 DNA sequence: TGTGCCACTTACTCAATGCGGGAGCAAACCTACGAGCAGTACTTC. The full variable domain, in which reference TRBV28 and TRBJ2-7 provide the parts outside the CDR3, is DVKVTQSSRYLVKRTGEKVFLECVQDMDHENMFWYRQDPGLGLRLIYFSYDVKMKEKGDIPEGYSVSREKKERFSLILESASTNQTSMYLCATYSMREQTYEQYFGPGTRLTVT.

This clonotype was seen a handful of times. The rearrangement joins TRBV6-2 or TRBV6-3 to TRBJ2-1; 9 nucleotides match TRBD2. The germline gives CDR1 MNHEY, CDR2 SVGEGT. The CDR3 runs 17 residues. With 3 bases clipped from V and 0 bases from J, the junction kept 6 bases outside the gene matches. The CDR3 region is CASSYTSGSSSYNEQFF. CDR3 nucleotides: TGTGCCAGCAGTTATACTAGCGGGTCCAGCTCCTACAATGAGCAGTTCTTC.

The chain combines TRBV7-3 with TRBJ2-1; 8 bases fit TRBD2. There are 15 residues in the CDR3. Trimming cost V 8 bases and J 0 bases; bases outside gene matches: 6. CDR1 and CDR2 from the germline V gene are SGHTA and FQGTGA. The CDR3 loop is CASGVAGSSYNEQFF. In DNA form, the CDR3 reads TGTGCCAGCGGAGTAGCGGGGAGCTCCTACAATGAGCAGTTCTTC. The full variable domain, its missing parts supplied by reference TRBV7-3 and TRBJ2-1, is GAGVSQTPSNKVTEKGKYVELRCDPISGHTALYWYRQSLGQGPEFLIYFQGTGAADDSGLPNDRFFAVRPEGSVSTLKIQRTERGDSAVYLCASGVAGSSYNEQFFGPGTRLTVL.

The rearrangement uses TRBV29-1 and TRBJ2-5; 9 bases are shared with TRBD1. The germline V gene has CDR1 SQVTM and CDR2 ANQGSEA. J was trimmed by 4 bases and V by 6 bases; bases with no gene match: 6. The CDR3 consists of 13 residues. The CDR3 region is CSVDRGGPETQYF. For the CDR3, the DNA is TGCAGCGTCGACAGGGGGGGTCCAGAGACCCAGTACTTC.

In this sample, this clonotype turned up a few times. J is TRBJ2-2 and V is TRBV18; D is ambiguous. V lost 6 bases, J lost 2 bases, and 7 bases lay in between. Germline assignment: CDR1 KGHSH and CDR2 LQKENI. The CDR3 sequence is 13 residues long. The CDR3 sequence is CASSELNTGELFF. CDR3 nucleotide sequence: TGTGCCAGCTCGGAGCTAAACACCGGGGAGCTGTTTTTT. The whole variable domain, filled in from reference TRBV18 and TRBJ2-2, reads NAGVMQNPRHLVRRRGQEARLRCSPMKGHSHVYWYRQLPEEGLKFMVYLQKENIIDESGMPKERFSAEFPKEGPSILRIQQVVRGDSAAYFCASSELNTGELFFGEGSRLTVL.

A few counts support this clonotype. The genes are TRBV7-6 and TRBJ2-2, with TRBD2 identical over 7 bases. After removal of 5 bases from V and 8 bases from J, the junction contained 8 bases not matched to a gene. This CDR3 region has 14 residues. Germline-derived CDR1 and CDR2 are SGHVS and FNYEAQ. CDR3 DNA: TGTGCCAGCAGCCCGGGACTACAACCGGGGGAGCTGTTTTTT. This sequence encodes CASSPGLQPGELFF.

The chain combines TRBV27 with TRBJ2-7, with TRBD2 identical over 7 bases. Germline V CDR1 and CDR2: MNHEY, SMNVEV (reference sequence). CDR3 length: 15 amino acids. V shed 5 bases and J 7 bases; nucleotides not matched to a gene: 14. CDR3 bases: TGTGCCAGCAGTCCTCCCCCCAGCGGGATGGGGGAGCAGTACTTC. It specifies CASSPPPSGMGEQYF.

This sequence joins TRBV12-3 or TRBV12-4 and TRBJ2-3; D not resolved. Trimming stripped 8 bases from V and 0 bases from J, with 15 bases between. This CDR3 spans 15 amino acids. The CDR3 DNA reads TGTGCCAGCTGGGCTCAGGTCAGGAGCACAGATACGCAGTATTTT. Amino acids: CASWAQVRSTDTQYF.

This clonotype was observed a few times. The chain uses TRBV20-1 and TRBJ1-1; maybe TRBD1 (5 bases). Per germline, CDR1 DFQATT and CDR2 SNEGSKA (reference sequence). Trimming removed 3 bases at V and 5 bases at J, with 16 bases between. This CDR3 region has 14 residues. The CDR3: CSASVLAGVTEAFF. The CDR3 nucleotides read TGCAGTGCTAGTGTTCTCGCGGGGGTAACTGAAGCTTTCTTT.

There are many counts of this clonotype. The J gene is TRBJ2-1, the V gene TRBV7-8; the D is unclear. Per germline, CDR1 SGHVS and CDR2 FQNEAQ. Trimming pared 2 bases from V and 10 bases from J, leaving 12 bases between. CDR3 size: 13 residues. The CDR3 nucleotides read TGTGCCAGCAGCTTATTTGTGGGAAACGAGCAGTTCTTC. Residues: CASSLFVGNEQFF.

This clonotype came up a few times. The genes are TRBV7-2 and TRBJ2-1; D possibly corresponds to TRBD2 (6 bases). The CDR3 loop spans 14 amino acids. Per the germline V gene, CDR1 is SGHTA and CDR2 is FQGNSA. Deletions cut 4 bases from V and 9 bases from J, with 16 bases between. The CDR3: CASSSPVGGSEQFF. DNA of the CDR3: TGTGCCAGCAGCTCCCCGGTGGGGGGAAGTGAGCAGTTCTTC.

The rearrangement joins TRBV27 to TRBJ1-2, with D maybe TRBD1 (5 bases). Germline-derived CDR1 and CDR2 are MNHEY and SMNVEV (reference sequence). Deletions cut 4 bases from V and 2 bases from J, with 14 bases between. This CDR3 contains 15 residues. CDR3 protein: CASSYTGGRNYGYTF. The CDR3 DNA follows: TGTGCCAGCAGTTACACAGGAGGGAGAAACTATGGCTACACCTTC.

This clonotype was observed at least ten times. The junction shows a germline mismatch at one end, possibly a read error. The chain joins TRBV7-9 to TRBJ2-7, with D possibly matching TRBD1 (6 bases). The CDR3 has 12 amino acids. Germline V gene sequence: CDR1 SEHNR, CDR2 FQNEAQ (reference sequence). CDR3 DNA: TGTGCCAGCAGCTTAGCGTTGGGACACCCAAGCTTC. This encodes CASSLALGHPSF.

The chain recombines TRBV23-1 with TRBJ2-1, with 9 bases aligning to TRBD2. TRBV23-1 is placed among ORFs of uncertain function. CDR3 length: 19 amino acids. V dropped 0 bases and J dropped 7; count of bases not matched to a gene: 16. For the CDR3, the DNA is TGCGCCAGCAGTCAATCGCAGAGGTACTCGGGACTAGCTGGGAATGAGCAGTTCTTC. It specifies CASSQSQRYSGLAGNEQFF.

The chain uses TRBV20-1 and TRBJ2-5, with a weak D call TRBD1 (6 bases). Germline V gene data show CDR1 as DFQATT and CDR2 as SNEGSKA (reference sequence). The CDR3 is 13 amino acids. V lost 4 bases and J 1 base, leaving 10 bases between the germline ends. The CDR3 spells CSAMSRGQETQYF. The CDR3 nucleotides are TGCAGTGCTATGTCCAGGGGCCAAGAGACCCAGTACTTC.

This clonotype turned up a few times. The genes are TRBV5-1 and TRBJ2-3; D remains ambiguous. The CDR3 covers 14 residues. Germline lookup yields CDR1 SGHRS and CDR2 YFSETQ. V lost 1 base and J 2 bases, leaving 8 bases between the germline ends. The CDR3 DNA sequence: TGCGCCAGCAGCTTGAGGCAGCCCACAGATACGCAGTATTTT. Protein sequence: CASSLRQPTDTQYF.

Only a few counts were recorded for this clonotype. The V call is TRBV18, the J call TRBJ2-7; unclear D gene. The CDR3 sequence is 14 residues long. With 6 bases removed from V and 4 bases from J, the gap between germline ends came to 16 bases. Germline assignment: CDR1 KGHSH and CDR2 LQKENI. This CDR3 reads CASSPPGSNYEQYF. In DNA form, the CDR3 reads TGTGCCAGCTCGCCGCCCGGGTCAAATTACGAGCAGTACTTC. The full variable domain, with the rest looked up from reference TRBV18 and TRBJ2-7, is NAGVMQNPRHLVRRRGQEARLRCSPMKGHSHVYWYRQLPEEGLKFMVYLQKENIIDESGMPKERFSAEFPKEGPSILRIQQVVRGDSAAYFCASSPPGSNYEQYFGPGTRLTVT.

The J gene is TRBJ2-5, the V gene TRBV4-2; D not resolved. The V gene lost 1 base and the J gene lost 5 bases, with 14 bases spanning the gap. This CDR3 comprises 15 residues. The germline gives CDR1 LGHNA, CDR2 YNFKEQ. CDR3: CASSQGGSMPETQYF. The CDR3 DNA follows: TGTGCCAGCAGCCAAGGTGGTTCCATGCCGGAGACCCAGTACTTC.